This TCR beta chain was recovered during a study of cytomegalovirus exposure and HLA in healthy donors. Findings and caveats of the study: A later analysis linked a missense variant in DCLRE1C to the trimming of TCR beta V and J genes.

These donors, healthy bone marrow donors, were studied. Worth noting for this clone: Its cognate antigen is unknown.

PCR amplification relied on 60 Vbeta primers (plus 13 Jbeta primers). The protocol was immunoSEQ multiplex PCR, while the TCRdb copy is restricted to in-frame clones and leaves out a portion. This table has fewer than 120,000 clones, around three quarters appearing once. The sequenced material came from PBMCs. The receptor was derived from a woman aged 25 to 39 in good health and CMV-seronegative.

The CDR3 sequence: CASSISRGGEAFF. The DNA of the CDR3 is TGTGCCAGTAGTATATCGCGGGGAGGTGAAGCTTTCTTT. V gene TRBV19 combines with J gene TRBJ1-1; D is uncertain. With 2 bases removed from V and 7 bases from J, the gap between germline ends came to 11 bases. Germline assignment: CDR1 LNHDA and CDR2 SQIVND (reference sequence). The CDR3 runs to 13 residues.